This T cell receptor beta chain was documented in a study of shared clonotypes between healthy human individuals. The J segment lost 3 bases and the V segment lost 0 bases, leaving 12 bases of the junction unmatched. The CDR3 consists of 17 residues. CDR1 and CDR2 from the germline V gene are SGHRS and YFSETQ. Sequencing was performed with immunoSEQ multiplex PCR; in TCRdb, only in-frame clones are kept and a portion is missing. This sample carries around 1,900,000 clones, just under 95% of them seen once, and the ten largest clones take roughly 1.7%. CD45RO negativity and positive selection for CCR7 defined naive CD8 cells, a population that excluded terminally differentiated effector memory CD45RA+ cells.

The sample was naive CD8+ T cells from PBMCs. This clonotype was obtained from a man aged 18 to 35 in good health. Some clones in this sample may be carry-over from other donors' samples. The chain couples TRBV5-1 to TRBJ2-7, with 7 bases identical to TRBD1. The CDR3 region is CASSLVARQGGVYEQYF. The CDR3 bases are TGCGCCAGCAGCTTGGTAGCGAGACAGGGTGGCGTCTACGAGCAGTACTTC.